This TCR beta chain is drawn from a study of T cell responses to AZD1222 COVID-19 vaccine. Assay used: immunoSEQ multiplex PCR; TCRdb lists only in-frame clones, some missing. The sample holds about 180,000 clones, more than 80% seen once. The CDR3 is 17 residues long. Germline CDR1 MNHEY, CDR2 SMNVEV (reference sequence). V dropped 0 bases and J dropped 2 bases, with 15 bases sitting between them. The sample here was peripheral blood, taken on day 0 of AZD1222 vaccination. This rearrangement joins TRBV27 to TRBJ2-3; D is undetermined. The TCR sequence derives from an adult in good health. The CDR3 DNA sequence: TGTGCCAGCAGTTTATCGAAGGCTAGTATAAACACAGATACGCAGTATTTT. It encodes CASSLSKASINTDTQYF.